This entry is about one T cell receptor beta chain. Its antigen is unidentified. The record originates from a study of T-cell reconstitution after alpha-beta-depleted transplantation in children. Preparation of the TCRbeta library was carried out with unique molecular identifiers. MiXCR was run by TCRdb on the PCR reads, yielding one entry per CDR3 protein. The data contain 700,000 to 950,000 distinct CDR3 sequences, 15% to 20% of them singletons. General study results and limits: Diversity and T-cell counts at one year after transplant derived mostly from new T cells.

Germline loops: CDR1 ENHRY, CDR2 SYGVKD. The germline V and J ends were trimmed by 6 bases and 6 bases, with 15 bases remaining between them. This CDR3 has 13 residues. The receptor's source is a male patient between 5 and 17 years old who had a stem cell transplant for acute lymphoblastic leukemia, so the T cells may come from the graft donor. The material sequenced was PBMCs, mostly from graft donor cells, taken 360 days after TCRalphabeta/CD19-depleted stem cell transplant. The chain couples TRBV10-3 to TRBJ2-7; either TRBD1 or TRBD2 may supply D (5 bases each). The CDR3 region has the DNA TGTGCCATCAGGAGAGGGGAAATCGGCGAGCAGTACTTC. Its protein is CAIRRGEIGEQYF.